The present entry profiles one T cell receptor beta chain with its context. The antigen remains unidentified. The source of the sample is a study of CD8+ T cells in alopecia areata. About the study: The authors scored treated patients' severity by affected scalp percentage.

V was cut by 3 bases and J by 8 bases, with 10 bases left in between. This CDR3 has 11 amino acids. Germline V gene sequence: CDR1 DFQATT, CDR2 SNEGSKA (reference sequence). The sample's treatment: oral pan-JAK inhibitor, 5-10 mg twice daily. The study team obtained lesional scalp punch biopsies and peripheral blood from alopecia areata patients. cDNA serving as the sequencing template came from extracted, reverse transcribed RNA. This table comes from immunoSEQ multiplex PCR, and its TCRdb copy is limited to in-frame clones, with some not included. The sample carries about 210,000 clones, more than 45% recorded once. Notes on the study in general: It was lesional scalp, especially alopecia totalis/universalis, that showed higher clonality than normal scalp.

Sequencing was performed on CD4+ T cells sorted from blood, taken at week 4, from a patient treated with tofacitinib. The rearrangement joins TRBV20-1 to TRBJ1-1; TRBD1 might be the D (6 bases). The clonotype comes from a human donor with alopecia areata. The CDR3 sequence is CSASWGPEAFF. The CDR3 DNA is TGCAGTGCTAGTTGGGGGCCAGAAGCTTTCTTT.